Listed below are T cell receptor beta chains from one sample, sequenced in a study of shared clonotypes between healthy human individuals. Sequencing was performed with immunoSEQ multiplex PCR; in TCRdb, only in-frame clones are kept and a portion is missing. The table shows about 2.1 million clones, with roughly 95% occurring only once. What was sequenced was naive CD8+ T cells from PBMCs. The receptors derive from a young man in good health. Some clones in this sample may be carry-over from other donors' samples. The CDR3 runs from the conserved cysteine through the conserved F or W. D genes are given only for firm matches. Clone size is shown for a subset of rows, as once, few, many or a class of expanded clone.

size	V	D	J	DNA	CDR3
once	TRBV6-5	NA	TRBJ2-2	TGTGCCAGCAGTTACCCGTTTAGCGGGGAGCTGTTTTTT	CASSYPFSGELFF
NA	TRBV7-9	NA	TRBJ2-1	TGTGCCAGCAGCTTAGGGAGTGGGAAGCAGTTCTTC	CASSLGSGKQFF
NA	TRBV28	NA	TRBJ1-2	TGTGCCAGCAACCTCGGAGAAGGAGGCTACACCTTC	CASNLGEGGYTF
NA	TRBV14	NA	TRBJ1-1	TGTGCCAGCAGCCATGATGGTCTGGAAGCTTTCTTT	CASSHDGLEAFF
NA	TRBV29-1	NA	TRBJ1-2	TGCAGCGTGTATGGGGGGGACTATGGCTACACCTTC	CSVYGGDYGYTF
NA	TRBV25-1	NA	TRBJ1-2	TGTGCCAGCCTTTCCGAGGGCAGCTTCTATGGCTACACCTTC	CASLSEGSFYGYTF
NA	TRBV18	NA	TRBJ1-1	TGTGCCAGCTCACTAACAGTCGCCCCTGAAGCTTTCTTT	CASSLTVAPEAFF
NA	TRBV27	NA	TRBJ1-2	TGTGCCAGCAGCCCGACAGGCCTGGGCTATGGCTACACCTTC	CASSPTGLGYGYTF
once	TRBV6-1	NA	TRBJ1-3	TGTGCCAGCAGTGAAGTCGACACCGGGATACGAAACACCATATATTTT	CASSEVDTGIRNTIYF
NA	TRBV28	TRBD2	TRBJ2-7	TGTGCCAGCAGTTTGGGGAGGGACTACGAGCAGTACTTC	CASSLGRDYEQYF
NA	TRBV29-1	NA	TRBJ2-7	TGCAGCGTTGAAGACAGTTACTACGAGCAGTACTTC	CSVEDSYYEQYF
few	TRBV7-9	NA	TRBJ1-1	TGTGCCAGCAGCTCCCGATTCGCGGAGAACACTGAAGCTTTCTTT	CASSSRFAENTEAFF
NA	TRBV7-9	NA	TRBJ1-4	TGTGCCAGCAGCAAAACGGAGGCTAATGAAAAACTGTTTTTT	CASSKTEANEKLFF